This T cell receptor beta chain was observed in a study of Graves' ophthalmopathy and Graves' hyperthyroidism. Turning to this clonotype: Relative to the germline gene, one junction end is altered; a read error may explain this.

The CDR3 runs to 14 residues. Germline-derived CDR1 and CDR2 are SEHNR and FQNEAQ (reference sequence). Investigators amplified TCR beta CDR3 regions from RNA transcripts. The authors performed first-round RT-PCR with HTBI primers and then a second-round multiplex PCR. TCRdb itself ran the multiplex PCR reads through MiXCR, one entry per CDR3 protein. Seen here are 740,000 or so distinct CDR3 sequences, approximately 40% observed once, and the top ten hold approximately 43%. V gene TRBV7-9 combines with J gene TRBJ2-5; TRBD2 might be the D (6 bases). Sequencing was carried out using peripheral blood. This receptor was obtained from an adult man with Graves' ophthalmopathy. The CDR3 protein is CAGSLSGLIETQYF. The CDR3 DNA follows: TGTGCCGGCAGCCTGTCGGGACTTATAGAGACCCAGTACTTC.